These 23 T cell receptor beta chains came from one sample sequenced in a study of blood T cell repertoires in COVID-19 (TCRdb year 2020). Library preparation used the immunoSEQ multiplex PCR assay. In its TCRdb copy, this immuneACCESS table keeps in-frame sequences only and misses some clones. Where compared with another copy, unresolved V genes explain less than half of these, and the others have no known cause. This sample comprises 250,000 to 350,000 clones, around nine tenths of them detected only once. Less than 1% of the sample goes to the ten largest clones. Material for sequencing was peripheral blood. Source of these receptors: a middle-aged woman who had recovered from COVID-19.

The V gene is TRBV6-5, the J gene TRBJ2-7, with a possible D match to TRBD2 (6 bases). Germline CDR1 is MNHEY and CDR2 is SVGAGI. Trimming left V 6 bases short and J 1 base short, with 13 bases between. The CDR3 is 14 residues long. CDR3 sequence reads: CASRRLVNSYEQYF. The DNA for the CDR3 is TGTGCCAGCAGACGACTAGTTAATTCCTACGAGCAGTACTTC.

The chain is built from TRBV27 and TRBJ2-3; TRBD1 is a possible D gene (5 bases). Trimming removed 6 bases at V and 0 bases at J, with 10 bases between. CDR1 MNHEY and CDR2 SMNVEV come from the germline V gene (reference sequence). There are 14 residues in the CDR3. The CDR3: CASSGQGSTDTQYF. The DNA of the CDR3 is TGTGCCAGCAGCGGGCAGGGTAGCACAGATACGCAGTATTTT.

This chain uses TRBV3-1 (or the pseudogene TRBV3-2) with TRBJ2-1; D perhaps matches TRBD2 (5 bases). Trimming pared 5 bases from V and 5 bases from J, leaving 13 bases between. The CDR3 runs 14 residues. Per germline, CDR1 LGHDT and CDR2 YNNKEL (reference sequence). The CDR3 region has the DNA TGTGCCAGCAGCACCCCCGGGCGGGACAATGAGCAGTTCTTC. It encodes CASSTPGRDNEQFF.

The chain couples TRBV3-1 (or the pseudogene TRBV3-2) to TRBJ2-5; 7 bases fit TRBD1. In germline, CDR1 is LGHDT, CDR2 YNNKEL (reference sequence). Trimming took 0 bases from V and 3 from J; bases not matched to a gene: 4. The CDR3 runs to 15 residues. The CDR3 nucleotides are TGTGCCAGCAGCCAAGATCGACAGGGTAAAGAGACCCAGTACTTC. Protein sequence: CASSQDRQGKETQYF.

This chain links TRBV10-3 with TRBJ2-1; TRBD2 matches at 12 bases. This CDR3 is 17 amino acids long. CDR1 and CDR2 from the germline V gene are ENHRY and SYGVKD. V shed 7 bases, J shed 4 bases, and the junction held 11 bases outside the gene matches. CDR3 DNA sequence: TGTGCCATCATGGGGACTAGCGGGTTATGGGGGTACAATGAGCAGTTCTTC. Translation gives CAIMGTSGLWGYNEQFF.

This chain connects TRBV3-1 (or the pseudogene TRBV3-2) to TRBJ2-1, with TRBD2 matching 8 bases. Germline assignment: CDR1 LGHDT and CDR2 YNNKEL (reference sequence). The CDR3 runs to 15 residues. V shed 1 base and J 9 bases; nucleotides not matched to a gene: 8. CDR3 residues: CASSQVAGIESEQFF. DNA for the CDR3: TGTGCCAGCAGCCAAGTAGCGGGAATTGAGAGTGAGCAGTTCTTC.

This clone was observed once. This rearrangement joins TRBV27 to TRBJ2-1; D not resolved. The CDR3 length is 13 residues. Germline CDR1 is MNHEY and CDR2 is SMNVEV (reference sequence). Trimming pared 6 bases from V and 2 bases from J, leaving 8 bases between. CDR3 protein: CASSPSPYNEQFF. As DNA, the CDR3 is TGTGCCAGCAGCCCTAGTCCCTACAATGAGCAGTTCTTC.

The V and J genes are TRBV4-1 and TRBJ2-7; possible D gene TRBD1, 5 bases. The V end lost 4 bases, the J end lost 0 bases, and 7 bases lay between the germline ends. Germline CDR1 is MGHRA and CDR2 is YSYEKL. The CDR3 extends over 13 amino acids. The CDR3 sequence is CASSLTDSYEQYF. In DNA, the CDR3 is TGCGCCAGCAGCCTGACAGACTCCTACGAGCAGTACTTC.

This clone was detected once. The chain couples TRBV10-1 to TRBJ2-2, with D unclear. V dropped 4 bases and J dropped 1 base, with 4 bases sitting between them. CDR1 and CDR2 (germline): WNHNN, SYGVQD (reference sequence). This CDR3 has 13 amino acids. The CDR3 region is CASSAQNTGELFF. The DNA for the CDR3 is TGCGCCAGCAGTGCCCAGAACACCGGGGAGCTGTTTTTT.

This clone has more than one count but fewer than ten. The genes are TRBV4-2 and TRBJ2-1; possibly TRBD2 for D (5 bases). The CDR3 has 14 amino acids. V gave up 5 bases and J gave up 7 bases, with 15 bases separating them. Germline V gene data show CDR1 as LGHNA and CDR2 as YNFKEQ. The DNA of the CDR3 is TGTGCCAGCAGCGGACCAACCGGCGGGAATGAGCAGTTCTTC. This sequence encodes CASSGPTGGNEQFF.

The chain joins TRBV3-1 (or the pseudogene TRBV3-2) to TRBJ2-3; 11 nucleotides match TRBD2. V shed 4 bases, J shed 5 bases, and the junction held 5 bases outside the gene matches. CDR1 and CDR2 from the germline V gene are LGHDT and YNNKEL (reference sequence). This CDR3 contains 15 residues. The CDR3 loop is CASSPTGLAGDTQYF. The CDR3 region has the DNA TGTGCCAGCAGCCCCACCGGACTAGCGGGAGATACGCAGTATTTT.

The CDR3 sequence is CASALAGAFSSYEQYF. The CDR3 DNA sequence: TGTGCCAGCGCTCTAGCGGGAGCCTTCTCCTCCTACGAGCAGTACTTC. V is TRBV7-9 and J is TRBJ2-7; TRBD2 agrees at 10 bases. V was pared by 8 bases and J by 0 bases, with 10 bases of the junction left unmatched. Germline V gene data show CDR1 as SEHNR and CDR2 as FQNEAQ (reference sequence). This CDR3 is built from 16 residues.

This rearrangement joins TRBV30 to TRBJ2-5; a possible D gene is TRBD2 (5 bases). This CDR3 has 13 amino acids. CDR1 is GTSNPN, CDR2 SVGIG, per germline (reference sequence). The V and J ends lost 0 bases and 5 bases respectively, with 10 bases between them. The CDR3 DNA reads TGTGCCTGGAGTGTAGGAGGTGACGAGACCCAGTACTTC. It encodes CAWSVGGDETQYF.

V and J are TRBV5-1 and TRBJ2-1, with TRBD2 as a possible D gene (7 bases). The CDR3 has 15 amino acids. Germline assignment: CDR1 SGHRS and CDR2 YFSETQ. V was shortened by 4 bases and J by 5 bases, with 16 bases between the two germline ends. CDR3 sequence (DNA): TGCGCCAGCAGCGGGGGCGGGAGTCTGAACAATGAGCAGTTCTTC. This translates into CASSGGGSLNNEQFF.

J is TRBJ2-3 and V is TRBV28; 9 nucleotides align to TRBD2. Germline CDR1 is MDHEN and CDR2 is SYDVKM. CDR3 length equals 12 residues. V trimming: 6 bases; J trimming: 5 bases; junction bases outside the gene matches: 0. This chain's CDR3 is CASRAGGDTQYF. Written as DNA, the CDR3 is TGTGCCAGCAGAGCGGGAGGAGATACGCAGTATTTT.

Written as DNA, the CDR3 is TGTGCCAGCAGCTCTACTGCAGGGCTCAGCGAGCAGTTCTTC. Protein: CASSSTAGLSEQFF. The J gene is TRBJ2-1, the V gene TRBV7-2; D possibly corresponds to TRBD1 (5 bases). This CDR3 region has 14 residues. Trimming removed 4 bases at V and 10 bases at J, with 17 bases between. Germline V CDR1 and CDR2: SGHTA, FQGNSA. Based on the CDR3 plus reference TRBV7-2 and TRBJ2-1, the full variable domain is GAGVSQSPSNKVTEKGKDVELRCDPISGHTALYWYRQSLGQGLEFLIYFQGNSAPDKSGLPSDRFSAERTGGSVSTLTIQRTQQEDSAVYLCASSSTAGLSEQFFGPGTRLTVL.

The CDR3 DNA sequence: TGTGCCAGCAGCCAAACCCTCTGGGAGAAGAATGAAAAACTGTTTTTT. Amino acids: CASSQTLWEKNEKLFF. V is TRBV3-1 (or the pseudogene TRBV3-2) and J is TRBJ1-4, with no clear D. The CDR3 has 16 amino acids. V shed 2 bases and J shed 5 bases, with 15 bases lying between them. Germline CDR1 and CDR2: LGHDT and YNNKEL (reference sequence).

This chain joins TRBV29-1 and TRBJ1-4; D is unclear. With 4 bases removed from V and 7 bases from J, the gap between germline ends came to 7 bases. The CDR3 loop spans 11 amino acids. The V gene's germline CDR1 is SQVTM and CDR2 ANQGSEA. CDR3 region: CSVARAEKLFF. CDR3 nucleotides: TGCAGCGTTGCGAGGGCTGAAAAACTGTTTTTT.

The chain joins TRBV12-5 to TRBJ2-1, with D maybe TRBD2 (5 bases). Trimming left V 3 bases short and J 9 bases short, with 12 bases between. Germline loops: CDR1 LGHNT, CDR2 FRNRAP. The CDR3 covers 13 residues. The CDR3 reads CASGLVDGIEQFF. CDR3 in DNA: TGTGCTAGTGGTTTAGTAGACGGGATTGAGCAGTTCTTC.

The chain is built from TRBV18 and TRBJ2-3, with 9 bases identical to TRBD2. This CDR3 is built from 18 residues. Unmatched junction bases numbered 11, after V lost 0 bases and J lost 4 bases. The germline V gene encodes CDR1 KGHSH and CDR2 LQKENI. This CDR3 is CASSPPTPGGLAPDTQYF. As DNA, the CDR3 is TGTGCCAGCTCACCACCGACCCCGGGGGGACTAGCACCAGATACGCAGTATTTT. The whole variable domain, filled in from reference TRBV18 and TRBJ2-3, reads NAGVMQNPRHLVRRRGQEARLRCSPMKGHSHVYWYRQLPEEGLKFMVYLQKENIIDESGMPKERFSAEFPKEGPSILRIQQVVRGDSAAYFCASSPPTPGGLAPDTQYFGPGTRLTVL.

V and J are TRBV5-3 and TRBJ2-1; 9 nucleotides agree with TRBD2. TRBV5-3 is labeled an ORF, and its function is uncertain. The J segment lost 5 bases and the V segment lost 0 bases, leaving 12 bases of the junction unmatched. This CDR3 comprises 18 residues. The CDR3 DNA reads as TGTGCCAGAAGCTTGGATCCTGCGTTCCTAGCGGGGCACAATGAGCAGTTCTTC. The encoded protein is CARSLDPAFLAGHNEQFF.

This clone has only one observation. The chain carries TRBV7-2 and TRBJ2-3; TRBD2 agrees at 8 bases. From germline, CDR1 is SGHTA and CDR2 FQGNSA. The CDR3 is 17 residues long. V was clipped by 4 bases and J by 4 bases; unmatched bases: 13. The CDR3 loop reads CASSSLAGSGKADTQYF. The DNA for the CDR3 is TGTGCCAGCAGCTCGCTCGCGGGTAGCGGGAAGGCAGATACGCAGTATTTT.

J is TRBJ2-7 and V is TRBV6-5; D is ambiguous. V lost 5 bases to trimming and J lost 4 bases, with 12 bases between them. The V gene's germline CDR1 is MNHEY and CDR2 SVGAGI. The length of the CDR3 is 13 residues. The CDR3 DNA follows: TGTGCCAGCAGTCCTCCTTCCCGTTACGAGCAGTACTTC. Protein product: CASSPPSRYEQYF.